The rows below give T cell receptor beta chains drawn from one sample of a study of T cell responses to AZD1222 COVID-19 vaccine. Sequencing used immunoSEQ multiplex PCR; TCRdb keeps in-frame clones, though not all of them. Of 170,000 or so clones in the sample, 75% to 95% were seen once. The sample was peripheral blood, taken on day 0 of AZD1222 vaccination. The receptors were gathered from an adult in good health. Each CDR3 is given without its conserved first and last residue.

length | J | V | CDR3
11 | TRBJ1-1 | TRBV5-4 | ASSRTGYTEAF
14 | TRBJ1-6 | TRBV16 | ASSQTQFTYNSPLH
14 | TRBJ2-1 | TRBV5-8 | ASSSGQVRTSGEQF
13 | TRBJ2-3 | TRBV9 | ASSPRAGGTDTQY
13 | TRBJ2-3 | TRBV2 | ASSVDRGPTDTQY
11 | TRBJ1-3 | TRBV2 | ASSRGTGNTIY
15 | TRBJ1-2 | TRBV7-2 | ASSLAGQFTFNYGYT
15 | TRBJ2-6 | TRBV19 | ASSIAGPSPGANVLT
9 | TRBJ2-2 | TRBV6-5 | ASRNTGELF
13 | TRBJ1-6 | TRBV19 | ASQSRTGWDSPLH
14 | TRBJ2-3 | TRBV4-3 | ASSQDGPQTADTQY
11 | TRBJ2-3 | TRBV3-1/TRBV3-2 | ASSQDGQGAQY
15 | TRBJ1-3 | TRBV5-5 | ASSLEPSRTSGNTIY
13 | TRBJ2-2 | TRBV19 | ASSAPGANTGELF
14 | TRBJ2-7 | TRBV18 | ASSPNRQLSSYEQY
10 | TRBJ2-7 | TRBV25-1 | ASMGLHYEQY
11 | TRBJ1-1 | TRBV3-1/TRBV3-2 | ASSQDEVTEAF
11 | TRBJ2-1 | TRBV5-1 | ASSSGNDNEQF
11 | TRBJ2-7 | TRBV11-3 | ASSLSGGYEQY
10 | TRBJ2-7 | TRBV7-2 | ASSLMGDEQY
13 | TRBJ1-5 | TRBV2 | ASSEGGVGNQPQH
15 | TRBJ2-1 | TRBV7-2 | ASSFYGTSSGANEQF
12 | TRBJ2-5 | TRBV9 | ASSPGTSRETQY
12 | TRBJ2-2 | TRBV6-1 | ASSERATGRELF
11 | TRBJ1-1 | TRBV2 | ASSEGRVTEAF
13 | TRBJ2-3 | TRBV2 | ASSQGTGGADTQY
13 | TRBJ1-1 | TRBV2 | ASSDSLRMNTEAF
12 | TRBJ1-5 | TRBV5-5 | ASSLVGAGQPQH
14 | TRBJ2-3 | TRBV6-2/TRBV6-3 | ASSVHRGQNTDTQY
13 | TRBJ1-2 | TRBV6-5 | ASAGQGGTNYGYT
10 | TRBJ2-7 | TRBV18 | ASRDLSYEQY
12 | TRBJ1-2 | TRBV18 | ASSPYRGSYGYT
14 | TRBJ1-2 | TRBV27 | ASSLTRGQGAYGYT
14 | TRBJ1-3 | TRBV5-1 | ASSLAGGVSGNTIY
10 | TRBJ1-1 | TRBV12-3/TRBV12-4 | ASGQLGTEAF
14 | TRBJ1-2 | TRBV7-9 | ASSLASVVLNYGYT
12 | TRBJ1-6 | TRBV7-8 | ASTLGGLNSPLH
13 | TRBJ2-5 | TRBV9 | ASSVGLGLQETQY
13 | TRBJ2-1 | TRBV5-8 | ASSLRGGQLHEQF
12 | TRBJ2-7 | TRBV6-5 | ASSYSKQNYEQY
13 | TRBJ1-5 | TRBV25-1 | ASSERGGSNQPQH
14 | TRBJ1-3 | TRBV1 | TSSPPGTPAGNTIY
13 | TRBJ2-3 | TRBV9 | ASSKQGALTDTQY
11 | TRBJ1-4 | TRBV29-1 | SAGTATNEKLF
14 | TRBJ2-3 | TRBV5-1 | ASSLGSTTSTDTQY
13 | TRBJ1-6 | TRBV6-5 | ASSYSTGGNSPLH
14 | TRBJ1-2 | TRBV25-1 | ASRGERESFNYGYT
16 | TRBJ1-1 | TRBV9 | ASSVASGQGVGYTEAF
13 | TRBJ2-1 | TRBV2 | ASRSLRGGSDEQF